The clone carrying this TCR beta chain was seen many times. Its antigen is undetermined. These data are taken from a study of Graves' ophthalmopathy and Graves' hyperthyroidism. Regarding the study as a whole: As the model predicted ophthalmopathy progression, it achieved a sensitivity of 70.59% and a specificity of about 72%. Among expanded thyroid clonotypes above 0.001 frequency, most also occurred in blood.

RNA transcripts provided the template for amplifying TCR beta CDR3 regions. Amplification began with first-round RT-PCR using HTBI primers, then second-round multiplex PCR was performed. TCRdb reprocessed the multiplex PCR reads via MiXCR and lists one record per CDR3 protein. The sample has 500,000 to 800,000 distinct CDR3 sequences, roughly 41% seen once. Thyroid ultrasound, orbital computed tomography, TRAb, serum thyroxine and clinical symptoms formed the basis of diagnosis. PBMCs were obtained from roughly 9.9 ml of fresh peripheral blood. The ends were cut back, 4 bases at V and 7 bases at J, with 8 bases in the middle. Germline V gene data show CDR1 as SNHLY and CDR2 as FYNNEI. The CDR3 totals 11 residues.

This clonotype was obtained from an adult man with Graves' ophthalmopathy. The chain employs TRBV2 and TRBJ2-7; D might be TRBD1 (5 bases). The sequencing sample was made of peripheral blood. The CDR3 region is CASSGGLEQYF. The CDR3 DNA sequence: TGTGCCAGCAGTGGGGGCCTTGAGCAGTACTTC. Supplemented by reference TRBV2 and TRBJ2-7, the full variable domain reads EPEVTQTPSHQVTQMGQEVILRCVPISNHLYFYWYRQILGQKVEFLVSFYNNEISEKSEIFDDQFSVERPDGSNFTLKIRSTKLEDSAMYFCASSGGLEQYFGPGTRLTVT.